These T cell receptor beta chains were read from a single sample in a study of blood T cells in healthy people across ages. MiXCR, applied by TCRdb to the 5' RACE reads, yields one record per CDR3 protein. The sample holds 2 million or so distinct CDR3 sequences; roughly 50% are singletons and the top ten take about 2.1%. Source material: blood. The source is a woman aged 40 to 49 in good health. Each CDR3 is given with its conserved first and last residue. The D gene is left open where the match is weak. For some rows the clone size is stated as once, few or many, or as a class when expanded; others skip it.

v_call: TRBV11-2
j_call: TRBJ1-2
clone_size: -
d_call: TRBD1
cdr3_nt: TGTGCCAGCAGTCTCGACAGGGCGGTCTATGGCTACACCTTC
cdr3_aa: CASSLDRAVYGYTF

v_call: TRBV5-1
j_call: TRBJ2-7
clone_size: few
d_call: -
cdr3_nt: TGCGCCAGCAGCGTCCCAGGGCACTACGAGCAGTACTTC
cdr3_aa: CASSVPGHYEQYF

v_call: TRBV19
j_call: TRBJ2-3
clone_size: -
d_call: -
cdr3_nt: TGTGCCAGTACAGGGTGGGGGATAGATACGCAGTATTTT
cdr3_aa: CASTGWGIDTQYF

v_call: TRBV18
j_call: TRBJ1-2
clone_size: -
d_call: -
cdr3_nt: TGTGCCAGCTCACCAGGGTACAAGGCTAACTATGGCTACACCTTC
cdr3_aa: CASSPGYKANYGYTF

v_call: TRBV6-2/TRBV6-3
j_call: TRBJ2-7
clone_size: few
d_call: -
cdr3_nt: TGTGCCAGCAGACCCATAGCCAGCTACGAGCAGTACTTC
cdr3_aa: CASRPIASYEQYF

v_call: TRBV4-1
j_call: TRBJ2-7
clone_size: -
d_call: -
cdr3_nt: TGCGCCAGCAGCCGCCCCCAGGGTAGCTCCTACGAGCAGTACTTC
cdr3_aa: CASSRPQGSSYEQYF

v_call: TRBV5-1
j_call: TRBJ1-2
clone_size: -
d_call: TRBD1
cdr3_nt: TGCGCCAGCAGCTCGGGACAGGTAGTAGCTAACTATGGCTACACCTTC
cdr3_aa: CASSSGQVVANYGYTF

v_call: TRBV11-2
j_call: TRBJ2-5
clone_size: few
d_call: TRBD1
cdr3_nt: TGTGCCAGCAGCCCGAACAGGGGGCAGGGAGAGACCCAGTACTTC
cdr3_aa: CASSPNRGQGETQYF

v_call: TRBV7-9
j_call: TRBJ2-1
clone_size: -
d_call: -
cdr3_nt: TGTGCCACCCCCGGGACACCGGATTACAATGAGCAGTTCTTC
cdr3_aa: CATPGTPDYNEQFF

v_call: TRBV18
j_call: TRBJ2-1
clone_size: -
d_call: TRBD2
cdr3_nt: TGTGCCAGCTCATCAAAAGGTGGGGGGGCCTACAATGAGCAGTTCTTC
cdr3_aa: CASSSKGGGAYNEQFF

v_call: TRBV2
j_call: TRBJ2-1
clone_size: -
d_call: TRBD2
cdr3_nt: TGTGCCAGGCGGGGCGGCGGGGGGGACCCAAGCTCCTACAATGAGCAGTTCTTC
cdr3_aa: CARRGGGGDPSSYNEQFF